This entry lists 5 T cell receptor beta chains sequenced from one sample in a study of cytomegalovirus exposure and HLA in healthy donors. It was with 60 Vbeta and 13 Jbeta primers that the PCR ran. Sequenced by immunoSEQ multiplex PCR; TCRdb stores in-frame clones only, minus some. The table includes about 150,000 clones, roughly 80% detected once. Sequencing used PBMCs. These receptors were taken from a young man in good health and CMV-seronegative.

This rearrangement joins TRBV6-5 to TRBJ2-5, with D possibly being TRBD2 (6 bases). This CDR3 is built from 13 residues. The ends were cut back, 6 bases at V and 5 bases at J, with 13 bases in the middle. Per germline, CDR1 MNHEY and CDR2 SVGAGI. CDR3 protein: CASRGTPGETQYF. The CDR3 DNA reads TGTGCCAGCAGGGGGACTCCGGGGGAGACCCAGTACTTC.

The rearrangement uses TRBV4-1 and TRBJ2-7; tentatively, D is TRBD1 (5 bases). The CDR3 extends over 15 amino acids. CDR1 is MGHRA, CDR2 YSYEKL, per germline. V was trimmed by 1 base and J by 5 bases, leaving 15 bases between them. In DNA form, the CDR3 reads TGCGCCAGCAGCCAAGGTCAGGGTAATCCAAACGAGCAGTACTTC. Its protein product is CASSQGQGNPNEQYF.

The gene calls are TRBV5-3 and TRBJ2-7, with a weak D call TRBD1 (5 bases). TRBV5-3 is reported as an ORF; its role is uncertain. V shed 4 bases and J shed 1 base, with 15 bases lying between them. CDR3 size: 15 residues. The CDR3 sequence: CARSPSRVGSYEQYF. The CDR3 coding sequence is TGTGCCAGAAGCCCGTCCAGGGTGGGTTCCTACGAGCAGTACTTC.

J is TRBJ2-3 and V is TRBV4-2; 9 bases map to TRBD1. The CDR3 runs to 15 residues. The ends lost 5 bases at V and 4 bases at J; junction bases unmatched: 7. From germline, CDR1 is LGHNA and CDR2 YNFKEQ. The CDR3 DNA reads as TGTGCCAGCAGCGGCCGGGACAGGGTCCCAGATACGCAGTATTTT. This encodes CASSGRDRVPDTQYF.

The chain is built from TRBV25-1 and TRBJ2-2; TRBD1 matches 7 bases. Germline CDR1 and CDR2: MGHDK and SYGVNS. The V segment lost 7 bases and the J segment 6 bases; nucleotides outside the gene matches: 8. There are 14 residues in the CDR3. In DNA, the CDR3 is TGTGCCAGCACCCAAGACAGGGACGCCGGGGAGCTGTTTTTT. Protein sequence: CASTQDRDAGELFF.